The clone carrying this T cell receptor (beta chain) occurred once. Its target is not known. This record comes from a study of OX40 agonist ivuxolimab in advanced cancers. General study points: Dosing at 0.1 to 3.0 mg/kg was accompanied by clonal expansion of CD4+ and CD8+ blood T cells by week 6.

The CDR3 is 16 amino acids. Unmatched junction bases numbered 12, after V lost 4 bases and J lost 4 bases. Germline CDR1 is SGHRS and CDR2 is YFSETQ. The protocol was immunoSEQ multiplex PCR, while the TCRdb copy is restricted to in-frame clones and leaves out a portion. There are 75,000 to 90,000 clones in the sample; approximately 84% occur only once, and about 7% lies in the top ten. The chain links TRBV5-1 to TRBJ2-3; 7 nucleotides line up with TRBD1. This TCR was recovered from an adult with an advanced solid tumor such as melanoma, head and neck, liver or kidney cancer. Sequencing was performed on CD4+ or CD8+ T cells sorted from blood, taken in a trial of the OX40 agonist ivuxolimab. The CDR3 sequence is CASSELKGGGPDTQYF. CDR3 in DNA: TGCGCCAGCAGCGAGTTGAAAGGGGGCGGACCAGATACGCAGTATTTT.